The rows below give T cell receptor beta chains drawn from one sample of a study of beta chain features in type 1 diabetes. Sequencing was performed with immunoSEQ multiplex PCR; in TCRdb, only in-frame clones are kept and a portion is missing. The data show more than 150,000 clones, with around 10% seen just once and approximately 2% held by the top ten. The source material was central memory CD4+ T cells from blood. The origin of the receptors is a man aged 18 to 30 in good health. CDR3s include the opening cysteine and the closing phenylalanine or tryptophan. D genes are given only for firm matches. The size field is filled for only some rows; it gives once, few, many or a size class.

cdr3_length	d_call	clone_size	v_call	j_call	cdr3_nt	cdr3_aa
15	TRBD1	few	TRBV9	TRBJ1-1	TGTGCCAGCAGCGCTTCCGGGACAGGGATCACTGAAGCTTTCTTT	CASSASGTGITEAFF
14	NA	NA	TRBV7-2	TRBJ2-5	TGTGCCAGCAGCCCGAGTCAGCCGCGGGAGACCCAGTACTTC	CASSPSQPRETQYF
10	NA	few	TRBV2	TRBJ2-7	TGTGCCAGCACCGGGGTCGAGCAGTACTTC	CASTGVEQYF
17	TRBD2	NA	TRBV15	TRBJ2-5	TGTGCCACCAGCAGAAGCCCTCAAGCGGGAGCGGTAGAGACCCAGTACTTC	CATSRSPQAGAVETQYF
13	NA	NA	TRBV9	TRBJ2-3	TGTGCCAGCAGCGTAGACCTACGGGATACGCAGTATTTT	CASSVDLRDTQYF
14	NA	NA	TRBV21-1	TRBJ2-1	TGTGCCAGCAGCTCCAGGACAGGGGACAATGAGCAGTTCTTC	CASSSRTGDNEQFF
15	NA	NA	TRBV7-3	TRBJ2-3	TGTGCCAGCAGCCCCAGGGGGGTGAGCACAGATACGCAGTATTTT	CASSPRGVSTDTQYF
13	NA	few	TRBV9	TRBJ1-5	TGTGCCAGCAGCCCAGATCCCAATCAGCCCCAGCATTTT	CASSPDPNQPQHF
15	NA	many	TRBV9	TRBJ1-4	TGTGCCAGCAGCGGCGATGGGGGAGTCAGTGAAAAACTGTTTTTT	CASSGDGGVSEKLFF
14	TRBD1	NA	TRBV7-2	TRBJ2-7	TGTGCCAGCCAAAAGGACAGGTCCTCCTACGAGCAGTACTTC	CASQKDRSSYEQYF
16	TRBD2	few	TRBV5-4	TRBJ2-1	TGTGCCAGCAGTGAAGGACTAGCGGGGGGATACAATGAGCAGTTCTTC	CASSEGLAGGYNEQFF
13	NA	NA	TRBV11-2	TRBJ2-5	TGTGCCAGCAGCTCCGGGTCCCAAGAGACCCAGTACTTC	CASSSGSQETQYF
16	TRBD2	NA	TRBV28	TRBJ2-5	TGTGCCAGCAGTTCCCAGACTAGCGGGAGAGGGGAGACCCAGTACTTC	CASSSQTSGRGETQYF
17	TRBD2	NA	TRBV7-9	TRBJ2-3	TGTGCCAGCAGCCCAGGACTAGCGGGGGAGCGCAGGAATACGCAGTATTTT	CASSPGLAGERRNTQYF
15	TRBD1	NA	TRBV7-2	TRBJ2-7	TGTGCCAGCAGCTTAGAGAGGACAGGGCCCTACGAGCAGTACTTC	CASSLERTGPYEQYF
14	NA	NA	TRBV29-1	TRBJ1-1	TGCATCATTACAGTGGGCTTTGGGGGCACTGAAGCTTTCTTT	CIITVGFGGTEAFF
16	TRBD2	NA	TRBV5-1	TRBJ2-5	TGCGCCAGCAGCTTGGCCGGAGTAGCGGGCCAAGAGACCCAGTACTTC	CASSLAGVAGQETQYF
16	TRBD1	NA	TRBV18	TRBJ1-3	TGTGCCAGCTCACCACCCTGGGACAGGGCTGGAAACACCATATATTTT	CASSPPWDRAGNTIYF
15	NA	few	TRBV7-9	TRBJ2-3	TGTGCCAGCAGCTACGAGGCGGGTCGCACAGATACGCAGTATTTT	CASSYEAGRTDTQYF
17	NA	many	TRBV6-4	TRBJ2-3	TGTGCCAGCAGTGACTCGCCCGGGGGCGCGGGCACAGATACGCAGTATTTT	CASSDSPGGAGTDTQYF
17	TRBD2	NA	TRBV9	TRBJ2-5	TGTGCCAGCAGCGTGGGGACCAGGGCGGGAGGAGCTGAGACCCAGTACTTC	CASSVGTRAGGAETQYF
14	NA	NA	TRBV15	TRBJ1-6	TGTGCCACCAGCAGAGCCAGGGATAGGTCACCCCTCCACTTT	CATSRARDRSPLHF
14	TRBD2	few	TRBV7-3	TRBJ2-5	TGTGCCAGCAGTCTCAGCGGGGGCCAAGAGACCCAGTACTTC	CASSLSGGQETQYF
13	NA	few	TRBV7-9	TRBJ1-5	TGTGCCAGCAGCTTAAACGGAAGGGAGCCCCAGCATTTT	CASSLNGREPQHF
18	NA	NA	TRBV10-2	TRBJ2-7	TGCGCCAGCAGTGAGTCATCCAGTCTTACCGGGGAAACCTACGAGCAGTACTTC	CASSESSSLTGETYEQYF
16	NA	NA	TRBV25-1	TRBJ1-6	TGTGCCAGCAGTGAAGCTCGGACCCTGACTCATTCACCCCTCCACTTT	CASSEARTLTHSPLHF
17	TRBD2	few	TRBV9	TRBJ2-7	TGTGCCAGCAGCGTAGACTCCGGTAGCGGGATAACCTACGAGCAGTACTTC	CASSVDSGSGITYEQYF
14	NA	NA	TRBV7-2	TRBJ1-5	TGTGCCAGCAGCTCAGAGTTAGTCAATCAGCCCCAGCATTTT	CASSSELVNQPQHF
15	NA	NA	TRBV5-1	TRBJ1-6	TGCGCCAGCAGCTTGGGAGCCCACATCGATTCACCCCTCCACTTT	CASSLGAHIDSPLHF
14	NA	NA	TRBV28	TRBJ2-5	TGTGCCACCCACCCCCGGGGCCAAGGCGAGACCCAGTACTTC	CATHPRGQGETQYF
13	NA	NA	TRBV7-2	TRBJ2-3	TGTGCCAGCAGCTCCCGGGGAACAGATACGCAGTATTTT	CASSSRGTDTQYF
12	NA	few	TRBV9	TRBJ2-3	TGTGCCAGCAGCGTAGAAAGAGATACGCAGTATTTT	CASSVERDTQYF
13	NA	few	TRBV28	TRBJ1-2	TGTGCCAGCAGTCGCCAAGGAAGGGCCGGCTACACCTTC	CASSRQGRAGYTF
15	TRBD1	few	TRBV7-2	TRBJ2-7	TGTGCCAGCAGCCCGACGGGACAGGGTTCCTACGAGCAGTACTTC	CASSPTGQGSYEQYF
12	NA	few	TRBV4-1	TRBJ1-1	TGCGCCAGCAGCCAAGGACCGACTGAAGCTTTCTTT	CASSQGPTEAFF
14	NA	few	TRBV28	TRBJ2-7	TGTGCCAGCAGTTTATTCACGCCACCCTACGAGCAGTACTTC	CASSLFTPPYEQYF
17	NA	few	TRBV4-1	TRBJ2-1	TGCGCCAGCAGCCAAGATCAAGGCAGGGGCTCCTACAATGAGCAGTTCTTC	CASSQDQGRGSYNEQFF
14	TRBD2	NA	TRBV28	TRBJ2-1	TGTGCCAGCAGTTTACTAGCGGGAATGAATGAGCAGTTCTTC	CASSLLAGMNEQFF
16	TRBD1	few	TRBV5-1	TRBJ2-1	TGCGCCAGCAGCTTGGCGACAGGGACGGACCTCAATGAGCAGTTCTTC	CASSLATGTDLNEQFF
14	TRBD2	few	TRBV10-2	TRBJ2-1	TGCGCCAGCAACCTAGCGGGAGGCCACAATGAGCAGTTCTTC	CASNLAGGHNEQFF
13	NA	NA	TRBV14	TRBJ2-4	TGTGCCAGCAGCCAAGTTCCCCAAAACATTCAGTACTTC	CASSQVPQNIQYF
15	TRBD1	many	TRBV9	TRBJ2-2	TGTGCCAGCAGAGGACAGGGCGTCAACACCGGGGAGCTGTTTTTT	CASRGQGVNTGELFF
14	NA	NA	TRBV5-1	TRBJ1-1	TGCGCCAGCAGCTTGCAGGACGCGAACACTGAAGCTTTCTTT	CASSLQDANTEAFF
15	NA	many	TRBV28	TRBJ1-2	TGTGCCAGCAGTTTAGGCGGGGCAGCGCTTGACGGCTACACCTTC	CASSLGGAALDGYTF
16	NA	NA	TRBV11-2	TRBJ2-6	TGTGCCAGCAGCTCCTATGGATACTCTGGGGCCAACGTCCTGACTTTC	CASSSYGYSGANVLTF
13	NA	few	TRBV29-1	TRBJ2-1	TGCAGCGTTGGAGGAGGCGTTTACAATGAGCAGTTCTTC	CSVGGGVYNEQFF
13	NA	few	TRBV19	TRBJ2-7	TGTGCCAGTAGTATTCCCCCAGGATACGAGCAGTACTTC	CASSIPPGYEQYF
11	NA	many	TRBV30	TRBJ2-7	TGTGCCTTATCCAGGGGCTACGAGCAGTACTTC	CALSRGYEQYF